This T cell receptor (beta chain) was sequenced during a study of T cell changes during pregnancy in multiple sclerosis (dated by TCRdb to between 2017 and 2020). Turning to the overall study: Changes in the T cell repertoire over the course of pregnancy were examined in this study in women with multiple sclerosis.

The germline V gene yields SGHRS for CDR1 and YFSETQ for CDR2. V is pared back by 0 bases and J by 3 bases, with 9 bases lying between the germline termini. The CDR3, from cysteine to phenylalanine, totals 15 residues. CDR3 DNA only is kept here, 45 bases in frame from base 1. A word on this clone: Its cognate antigen has yet to be identified. There are no base qualities to consult, and no much larger clone falls within one base.

Libraries were built with the immunoSEQ multiplex PCR assay. TCRdb took over this immuneACCESS table, retaining in-frame rearrangements with V and J assigned. Such tables are incomplete; in checked studies, under half of the missing clones stem from an unresolved V gene, and the remainder is unexplained. This sample lists 35,000 to 55,000 clones; about 93% were detected once. The ten biggest clones cover 0.7% of the sample. The sample consisted of CD4+ T cells from peripheral blood mononuclear cells, taken before pregnancy. The receptor was derived from a female donor with multiple sclerosis, enrolled in a pregnancy study. The rearrangement combines TRBV5-1 with TRBJ2-2; no D gene call is confident. The nucleotide sequence is given as TGCGCCAGCAGCTTGGGTAGCATTGACACCGGGGAGCTGTTTTTT. Its coded protein is CASSLGSIDTGELFF.